The clone carrying this TCR beta chain was seen a handful of times. Its target is unknown. This sample is part of a study of beta chain features in type 1 diabetes. Turning to the study itself: Patients were similar to healthy donors in age and gender (as well as in cell yields). All samples together contributed around 98,000,000 sorted cells for examination. Overall study findings and caveats: Type 1 diabetes patients had moderately but significantly shorter TCRB CDR3s in all four CD4+ subsets.

Germline CDR1 and CDR2: SGHDT and YYEEEE. There are 16 residues in the CDR3. Germline trimming cut 3 bases from V and 0 bases from J; bases unmatched to any gene: 4. Every bit of the isolated RNA underwent reverse transcription, so sequencing read expressed TCRB transcripts. The average read count of naive, central memory and regulatory T cell samples was about 3.3 million. Only in-frame clones appear in the TCRdb table, and some are missing; sequencing was by immunoSEQ multiplex PCR. The profile covers 230,000 or so clones, with around 15% appearing a single time and roughly 0.08% taken by the ten largest. Sorting with CD45RO/CCR7/CD25/CD127/CD95/CD27 yielded naive, central memory, regulatory and stem-like memory CD4+ cells.

The specimen sequenced was naive CD4+ T cells from blood. The chain joins TRBV5-6 to TRBJ2-1, with 9 bases lining up with TRBD1. This clonotype was sampled from a man younger than 40 with type 1 diabetes. The CDR3 reads CASSWDRVSSYNEQFF. The DNA of the CDR3 is TGTGCCAGCAGCTGGGACAGGGTGAGCTCCTACAATGAGCAGTTCTTC.